The 25 T cell receptor beta chains given below trace back to one sample, sequenced in a study of blood T cell repertoires in COVID-19. Generated by immunoSEQ multiplex PCR, the TCRdb table keeps only in-frame clones and is missing some. Of about 250,000 clones in the sample, roughly 85% were seen once. The sequenced material came from PBMCs or T cells enriched from blood (not recorded which). The receptors originated from a woman aged 45-60 years with acute COVID-19.

This chain connects TRBV6-2 or TRBV6-3 to TRBJ1-5; no firm D call. CDR1 and CDR2 from the germline V gene are MNHEY and SVGEGT. V lost 6 bases to trimming and J lost 11 bases, with 17 bases between them. There are 13 residues in the CDR3. As DNA, the CDR3 is TGTGCCAGCAGCCCCCACGCCCAATCAGCCCAGCATTTT. It codes for CASSPHAQSAQHF.

This clone occurred a few times. The chain combines TRBV5-1 with TRBJ1-4; D may be TRBD1 (6 bases). The CDR3 length is 15 residues. V lost 0 bases to trimming and J lost 8 bases, with 14 bases between them. Germline CDR1 is SGHRS and CDR2 is YFSETQ. The CDR3 sequence: CASSLDTGWGEKLFF. CDR3 DNA sequence: TGCGCCAGCAGCTTGGACACAGGGTGGGGGGAAAAACTGTTTTTT.

V and J are TRBV18 and TRBJ2-3; D not resolved. Germline CDR1 and CDR2: KGHSH and LQKENI. The V gene lost 5 bases and the J gene lost 0 bases, with 6 bases spanning the gap. This CDR3 region has 13 residues. This CDR3 is CASSEYSTDTQYF. In nucleotides, the CDR3 is TGTGCCAGCTCAGAGTATAGCACAGATACGCAGTATTTT.

This clone is a singleton in its sample. This rearrangement joins TRBV2 to TRBJ1-4; D not resolved. Germline loops: CDR1 SNHLY, CDR2 FYNNEI. Trimming took 7 bases from V and 0 from J, leaving 9 bases between them. CDR3 length equals 14 residues. CDR3 DNA: TGTGCCAGCAAGTCCTACCCAACTAATGAAAAACTGTTTTTT. It yields the protein CASKSYPTNEKLFF.

The chain employs TRBV5-1 and TRBJ1-5; D unclear. The germline V gene has CDR1 SGHRS and CDR2 YFSETQ. The CDR3 extends over 14 amino acids. Between the trimmed V and J ends, which lost 2 bases and 0 bases, there was a span of 6 bases. CDR3 sequence: CASSFGDSNQPQHF. CDR3 sequence (DNA): TGCGCCAGCAGCTTCGGGGATAGCAATCAGCCCCAGCATTTT.

The genes are TRBV19 and TRBJ1-2; no firm D call. CDR1 is LNHDA and CDR2 is SQIVND in the germline V gene (reference sequence). The CDR3 has 14 residues. The germline V and J ends were trimmed by 7 bases and 2 bases, with 14 bases remaining between them. The CDR3 spells CASTREPWNYGYTF. Here the CDR3 DNA reads TGTGCCAGTACCCGGGAACCGTGGAACTATGGCTACACCTTC.

This chain links TRBV6-5 with TRBJ1-2, with 10 bases lining up with TRBD1. The CDR3 covers 13 residues. The V gene end was trimmed by 11 bases and the J gene end by 4 bases; junction bases not matched to a gene: 7. CDR1 is MNHEY and CDR2 is SVGAGI in the germline V gene. CDR3 in amino acids: CASSDRGGYGYTF. The CDR3 DNA is TGTGCCTCCTCGGACAGGGGGGGCTATGGCTACACCTTC.

The chain is built from TRBV29-1 and TRBJ1-1, with a possible D match to TRBD1 (6 bases). CDR1 is SQVTM, CDR2 ANQGSEA, per germline. CDR3 length equals 11 residues. Between the trimmed V and J ends, which lost 4 bases and 8 bases, there was a span of 11 bases. The CDR3 reads CSVGQRGEAFF. CDR3 in DNA: TGCAGCGTTGGCCAAAGGGGGGAAGCTTTCTTT.

The V and J genes are TRBV5-6 and TRBJ1-1; 7 bases are shared with TRBD1. V was clipped by 2 bases and J by 4 bases; unmatched bases: 8. Germline CDR1 and CDR2: SGHDT and YYEEEE. The CDR3 is 15 amino acids. This CDR3 reads CASSLTGAPITEAFF. CDR3 bases: TGTGCCAGCAGCTTAACAGGGGCCCCAATCACTGAAGCTTTCTTT.

The sample holds one count of this clone. The chain joins TRBV7-9 to TRBJ2-1, with D unresolved. This CDR3 comprises 11 residues. Germline V CDR1 and CDR2: SEHNR, FQNEAQ (reference sequence). The germline V and J ends were trimmed by 4 bases and 13 bases, with 11 bases remaining between them. The CDR3 coding sequence is TGTGCCAGCAGCTCGCTTCAGGAACAGTTCTTC. Amino acids: CASSSLQEQFF.

This chain joins TRBV3-1 (or the pseudogene TRBV3-2) and TRBJ1-5; D is unresolved. The germline gives CDR1 LGHDT, CDR2 YNNKEL (reference sequence). The V end lost 0 bases, the J end lost 6 bases, and 12 bases lay between the germline ends. The CDR3 is made up of 15 amino acids. This CDR3 reads CASSQDSSSGQPQHF. For the CDR3, the DNA is TGTGCCAGCAGCCAAGATTCGAGTTCTGGTCAGCCCCAGCATTTT.

The chain couples TRBV5-8 to TRBJ1-5; D not resolved. This CDR3 spans 15 amino acids. Germline loops: CDR1 SGHTS, CDR2 YDEGEE. V dropped 6 bases and J dropped 5 bases, with 18 bases sitting between them. In nucleotides, the CDR3 is TGTGCCAGCATTCTAGCCGTCTACCCTGATCAGCCCCAGCATTTT. Translated: CASILAVYPDQPQHF. Full variable domain (remainder filled in from reference TRBV5-8 and TRBJ1-5): EAGVTQSPTHLIKTRGQQATLRCSPISGHTSVYWYQQALGLGLQFLLWYDEGEERNRGNFPPRFSGRQFPNYSSELNVNALELEDSALYLCASILAVYPDQPQHFGDGTRLSIL.

This chain connects TRBV19 to TRBJ1-1, with 8 nucleotides matching TRBD1. This CDR3 contains 14 residues. J was trimmed by 3 bases and V by 5 bases; bases with no gene match: 5. Germline CDR1 and CDR2: LNHDA and SQIVND (reference sequence). CDR3 DNA sequence: TGTGCCAGTAGTCATCAGGGGGCGTACACTGAAGCTTTCTTT. It is translated as CASSHQGAYTEAFF.

This sequence joins TRBV7-2 and TRBJ2-3; D may be TRBD2 (6 bases). Per the germline V gene, CDR1 is SGHTA and CDR2 is FQGNSA. Trimming left V 1 base short and J 0 bases short, with 11 bases between. The CDR3 is 16 amino acids. This chain's CDR3 is CASSLVAGTSTDTQYF. The DNA of the CDR3 is TGTGCCAGCAGCTTAGTGGCGGGGACTAGCACAGATACGCAGTATTTT.

The chain employs TRBV2 and TRBJ1-6, with D possibly TRBD1 on 5 matching bases. The CDR3 extends over 15 amino acids. V dropped 3 bases and J dropped 4 bases, with 10 bases sitting between them. Germline V CDR1 and CDR2: SNHLY, FYNNEI. Here the CDR3 DNA reads TGTGCCAGCAGTGAGGGGCGGGGTTATAATTCACCCCTCCACTTT. As protein: CASSEGRGYNSPLHF.

In this sample, this clone turned up a few times. The J gene is TRBJ1-1, the V gene TRBV5-1; D is unclear. The CDR3 is 15 residues long. Germline-derived CDR1 and CDR2 are SGHRS and YFSETQ. V was pared by 5 bases and J by 1 base, with 15 bases between. The CDR3 spells CASSLIAGKNTEAFF. As DNA, the CDR3 is TGCGCCAGCAGTTTGATAGCCGGGAAGAACACTGAAGCTTTCTTT.

The genes are TRBV4-2 and TRBJ1-5; TRBD1 matches 12 bases. With 3 bases clipped from V and 8 bases from J, the junction kept 8 bases outside the gene matches. Germline V gives CDR1 LGHNA, CDR2 YNFKEQ. This CDR3 comprises 16 residues. The CDR3 DNA reads TGTGCCAGCAGCCACCACCCGGGACAGGGGGCTGAGCCCCAGCATTTT. It encodes CASSHHPGQGAEPQHF.

This chain links TRBV6-2 or TRBV6-3 with TRBJ2-7; D gene uncertain. Germline CDR1 reads MNHEY; CDR2 reads SVGEGT. This CDR3 spans 16 amino acids. Trimming stripped 2 bases from V and 1 base from J, with 15 bases between. CDR3 DNA sequence: TGTGCCAGCAGTTACGCGGAAAGGTTTAGGTCCTACGAGCAGTACTTC. The encoded protein is CASSYAERFRSYEQYF.

Only one count was recorded for this clone. The chain links TRBV4-3 to TRBJ2-5; 12 bases align to TRBD2. V shed 4 bases, J shed 1 base, and the junction held 10 bases outside the gene matches. Germline V gene sequence: CDR1 LGHNA, CDR2 YSLEER. CDR3 length: 18 amino acids. The CDR3 DNA follows: TGCGCCAGCAGCCGGGGACTAGCGGGCATGGAACTCCAAGAGACCCAGTACTTC. This codes for CASSRGLAGMELQETQYF.

The V gene is TRBV27, the J gene TRBJ1-2; 10 nucleotides match TRBD1. J gave up 7 bases and V 6 bases, and 8 bases lay outside the gene matches. This CDR3 spans 14 amino acids. The germline gives CDR1 MNHEY, CDR2 SMNVEV (reference sequence). The CDR3 region is CASRSSGQGSGYTF. Here the CDR3 DNA reads TGTGCCAGCAGGTCATCGGGACAGGGGTCTGGCTACACCTTC.

The J gene is TRBJ1-1, the V gene TRBV4-3; 8 bases are shared with TRBD1. Per the germline V gene, CDR1 is LGHNA and CDR2 is YSLEER. V gave up 6 bases and J gave up 3 bases; unmatched junction bases: 15. The CDR3 runs to 17 residues. CDR3 amino acids: CASRQTGGLGRYTEAFF. CDR3 nucleotides: TGCGCCAGCAGACAAACAGGGGGGTTGGGGAGGTACACTGAAGCTTTCTTT.

The chain joins TRBV24-1 to TRBJ2-3; D gene uncertain. From germline, CDR1 is KGHDR and CDR2 SFDVKD. The V gene lost 6 bases and the J gene lost 2 bases, with 11 bases spanning the gap. CDR3 size: 14 residues. CDR3 sequence reads: CATSSNGFTDTQYF. For the CDR3, the DNA is TGTGCCACCAGTAGCAACGGTTTCACAGATACGCAGTATTTT.

The rearrangement uses TRBV6-5 and TRBJ2-7; D is perhaps TRBD1 (5 bases). The germline V gene encodes CDR1 MNHEY and CDR2 SVGAGI. V was trimmed by 11 bases and J by 1 base, leaving 12 bases between them. The CDR3 spans 12 residues. Here the CDR3 reads CASQGDSYEQYF. CDR3 DNA: TGTGCCTCTCAGGGTGATTCCTACGAGCAGTACTTC.

This clone turned up a few times. The gene calls are TRBV5-1 and TRBJ1-1; 10 bases align to TRBD1. With 5 bases clipped from V and 4 bases from J, the junction kept 11 bases outside the gene matches. From germline, CDR1 is SGHRS and CDR2 YFSETQ. This CDR3 comprises 16 residues. The chain's CDR3 is CASRDETGGKGTEAFF. The CDR3 nucleotides are TGCGCCAGCAGGGATGAGACAGGGGGCAAGGGCACTGAAGCTTTCTTT.

CDR3 sequence reads: CASSSVKITEAFF. In DNA form, the CDR3 reads TGTGCCAGCAGTTCAGTCAAGATCACTGAAGCTTTCTTT. The chain uses TRBV6-5 and TRBJ1-1; no firm D call. CDR3 size: 13 residues. In germline, CDR1 is MNHEY, CDR2 SVGAGI. Trimming took off 4 bases at V and 4 bases at J, with 10 bases between the two ends.